The rows below give T cell receptor beta chains drawn from one sample of a study of OX40 agonist ivuxolimab in advanced cancers. Repertoires were generated with immunoSEQ multiplex PCR, while TCRdb's copy carries only in-frame clones and drops some. The sample has 77,000 or so clones; 90% are singletons. The specimen was CD4+ or CD8+ T cells sorted from blood, collected in a trial of the OX40 agonist ivuxolimab. The receptors come from an adult with an advanced solid tumor such as melanoma, head and neck, liver or kidney cancer. CDR3s include the opening cysteine and the closing phenylalanine or tryptophan. A D gene is named only where the DNA matches it firmly. Rows give clone size only sometimes, using once, few, many, or a class for an expanded clone.

V gene	clone size	J gene	D gene	CDR3 protein	CDR3 DNA
TRBV2	.	TRBJ1-5	TRBD1	CASSGTGGNQPQHF	TGTGCCAGCAGTGGGACAGGAGGGAATCAGCCCCAGCATTTT
TRBV11-2	.	TRBJ2-7	.	CASSLDRDEQYF	TGTGCCAGCAGCTTAGATCGGGACGAGCAGTACTTC
TRBV18	.	TRBJ2-1	.	CASSLNSYNEQFF	TGTGCCAGCTCCCTGAACTCCTACAATGAGCAGTTCTTC
TRBV27	.	TRBJ2-5	TRBD2	CASSSQSTSGRTQYF	TGTGCCAGCAGTTCCCAATCGACTAGCGGGAGAACCCAGTACTTC
TRBV29-1	.	TRBJ2-3	.	CSVTPLGDTQYF	TGCAGCGTTACCCCACTAGGTGATACGCAGTATTTT
TRBV7-2	.	TRBJ1-1	.	CASSTQGGWDTEAFF	TGTGCCAGCAGCACCCAGGGAGGATGGGACACTGAAGCTTTCTTT
TRBV28	.	TRBJ1-5	TRBD1	CASSLRQGSSNQPQHF	TGTGCCAGCAGTTTAAGACAGGGGAGTAGCAATCAGCCCCAGCATTTT
TRBV5-1	.	TRBJ2-7	.	CASSFGGGSYEQYF	TGCGCCAGCAGCTTTGGGGGAGGCTCCTACGAGCAGTACTTC
TRBV19	once	TRBJ1-1	TRBD1	CASSLYRGTEAFF	TGTGCCAGTAGTTTGTACAGGGGCACTGAAGCTTTCTTT
TRBV19	.	TRBJ1-4	.	CASSWETTNEKLFF	TGTGCCAGTAGTTGGGAGACAACTAATGAAAAACTGTTTTTT
TRBV5-1	few	TRBJ1-1	.	CASRSQYLNTEAFF	TGCGCCAGCAGATCCCAGTATTTGAACACTGAAGCTTTCTTT
TRBV5-1	.	TRBJ1-2	.	CASSLDRTAYGYTF	TGCGCCAGCAGCTTGGACAGGACAGCCTATGGCTACACCTTC